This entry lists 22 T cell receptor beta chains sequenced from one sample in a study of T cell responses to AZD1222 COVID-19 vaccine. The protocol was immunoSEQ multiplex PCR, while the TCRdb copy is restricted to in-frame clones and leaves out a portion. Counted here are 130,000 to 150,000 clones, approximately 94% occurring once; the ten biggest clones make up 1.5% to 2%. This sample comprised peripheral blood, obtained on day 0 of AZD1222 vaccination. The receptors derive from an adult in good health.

The CDR3, as DNA: TGTGCCAGCAGCCCTCTCCGGCAGGGCCCGGACTACGAGCAGTACTTC. This sequence encodes CASSPLRQGPDYEQYF. V and J are TRBV7-6 and TRBJ2-7; D might be TRBD1 (5 bases). The V gene's germline CDR1 is SGHVS and CDR2 FNYEAQ. This CDR3 spans 16 amino acids. The V gene lost 5 bases and the J gene lost 3 bases, with 20 bases spanning the gap.

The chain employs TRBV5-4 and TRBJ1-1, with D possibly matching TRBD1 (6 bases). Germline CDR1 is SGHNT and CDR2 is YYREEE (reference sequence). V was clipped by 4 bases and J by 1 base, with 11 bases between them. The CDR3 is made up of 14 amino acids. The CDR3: CASSQRGGNTEAFF. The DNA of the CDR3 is TGTGCCAGCAGCCAAAGGGGGGGGAACACTGAAGCTTTCTTT.

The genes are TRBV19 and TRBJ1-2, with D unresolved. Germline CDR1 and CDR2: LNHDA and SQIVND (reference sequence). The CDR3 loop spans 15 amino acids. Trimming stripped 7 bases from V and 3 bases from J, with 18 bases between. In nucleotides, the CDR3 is TGTGCCAGTACAGGAAACAGCCTCCTAGACTATGGCTACACCTTC. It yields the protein CASTGNSLLDYGYTF.

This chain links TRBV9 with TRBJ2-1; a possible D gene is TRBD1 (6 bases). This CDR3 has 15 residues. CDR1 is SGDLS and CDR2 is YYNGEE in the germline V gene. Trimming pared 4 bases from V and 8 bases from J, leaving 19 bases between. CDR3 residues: CASSTRPRGTDEQFF. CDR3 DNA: TGTGCCAGCAGCACTCGCCCCAGGGGAACCGATGAGCAGTTCTTC.

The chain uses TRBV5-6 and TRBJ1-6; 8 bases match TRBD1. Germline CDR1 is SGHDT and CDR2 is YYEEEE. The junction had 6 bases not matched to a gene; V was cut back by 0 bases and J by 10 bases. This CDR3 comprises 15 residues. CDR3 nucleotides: TGTGCCAGCAGCTTGGGACAGGGGAGGGTATCACCCCTCCACTTT. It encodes CASSLGQGRVSPLHF.

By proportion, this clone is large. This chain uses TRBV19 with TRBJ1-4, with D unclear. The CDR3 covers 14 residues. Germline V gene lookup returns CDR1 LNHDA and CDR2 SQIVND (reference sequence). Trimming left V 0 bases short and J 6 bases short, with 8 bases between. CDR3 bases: TGTGCCAGTAGTATAGAGTTTTTGGATGAAAAACTGTTTTTT. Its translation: CASSIEFLDEKLFF.

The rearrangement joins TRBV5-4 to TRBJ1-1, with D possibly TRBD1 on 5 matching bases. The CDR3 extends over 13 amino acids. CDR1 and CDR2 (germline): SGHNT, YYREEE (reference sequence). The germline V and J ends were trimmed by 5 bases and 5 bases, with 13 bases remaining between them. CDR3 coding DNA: TGTGCCAGCAGATTCTCTGGGGGGACTGAAGCTTTCTTT. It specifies CASRFSGGTEAFF.

This CDR3 reads CASSSRRADHNEQFF. CDR3 nucleotides: TGTGCCAGCAGCTCCCGTAGAGCGGACCACAATGAGCAGTTCTTC. V gene TRBV7-3 combines with J gene TRBJ2-1, with D maybe TRBD2 (5 bases). The germline gives CDR1 SGHTA, CDR2 FQGTGA. This CDR3 has 15 amino acids. Trimming left V 4 bases short and J 5 bases short, with 15 bases between.

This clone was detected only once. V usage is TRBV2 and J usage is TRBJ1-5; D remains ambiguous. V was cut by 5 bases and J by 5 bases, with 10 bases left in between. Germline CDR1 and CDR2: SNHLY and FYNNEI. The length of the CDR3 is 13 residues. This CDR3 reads CASSKNSDQPQHF. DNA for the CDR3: TGTGCCAGCAGTAAGAACAGCGATCAGCCCCAGCATTTT.

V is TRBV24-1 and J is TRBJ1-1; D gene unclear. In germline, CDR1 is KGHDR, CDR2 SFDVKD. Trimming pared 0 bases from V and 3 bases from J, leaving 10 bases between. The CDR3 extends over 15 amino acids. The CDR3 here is CATSDLEQIDTEAFF. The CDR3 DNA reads TGTGCCACCAGTGATTTGGAACAGATAGACACTGAAGCTTTCTTT.

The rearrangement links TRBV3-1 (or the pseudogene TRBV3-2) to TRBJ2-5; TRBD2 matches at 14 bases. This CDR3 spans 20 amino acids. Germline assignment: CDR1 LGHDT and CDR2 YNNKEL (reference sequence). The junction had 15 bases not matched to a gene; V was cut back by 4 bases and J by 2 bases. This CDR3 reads CASSPRLPTSGRGRQETQYF. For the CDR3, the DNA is TGTGCCAGCAGCCCACGACTACCGACTAGCGGGAGGGGGCGTCAAGAGACCCAGTACTTC.

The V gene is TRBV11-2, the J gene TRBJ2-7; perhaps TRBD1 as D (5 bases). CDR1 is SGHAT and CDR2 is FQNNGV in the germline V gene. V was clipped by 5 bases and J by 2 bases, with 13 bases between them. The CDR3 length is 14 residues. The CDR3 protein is CASSLGHLTYEQYF. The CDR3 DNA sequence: TGTGCCAGCAGCCTAGGACACCTTACCTACGAGCAGTACTTC.

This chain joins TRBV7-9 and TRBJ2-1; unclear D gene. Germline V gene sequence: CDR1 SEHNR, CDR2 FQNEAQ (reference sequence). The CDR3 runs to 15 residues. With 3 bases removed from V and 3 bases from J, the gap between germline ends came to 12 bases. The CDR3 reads CASSFEHSSYNEQFF. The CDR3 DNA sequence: TGTGCCAGCAGCTTCGAGCATAGTAGCTACAATGAGCAGTTCTTC.

For the CDR3, the DNA is TGCAGTGCTTCGGTCTACAATGAGCAGTTCTTC. As protein: CSASVYNEQFF. The chain links TRBV20-1 to TRBJ2-1; D is unresolved. The V gene's germline CDR1 is DFQATT and CDR2 SNEGSKA (reference sequence). The CDR3 length is 11 residues. V dropped 5 bases and J dropped 3 bases, with 5 bases sitting between them.

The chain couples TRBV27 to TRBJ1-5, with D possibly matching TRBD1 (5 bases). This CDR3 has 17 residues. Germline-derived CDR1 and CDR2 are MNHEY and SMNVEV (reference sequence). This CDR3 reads CVTLSLQGGSTNQPQHF. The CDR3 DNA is TGTGTCACCCTCAGCCTCCAGGGAGGGTCCACTAATCAGCCCCAGCATTTT.

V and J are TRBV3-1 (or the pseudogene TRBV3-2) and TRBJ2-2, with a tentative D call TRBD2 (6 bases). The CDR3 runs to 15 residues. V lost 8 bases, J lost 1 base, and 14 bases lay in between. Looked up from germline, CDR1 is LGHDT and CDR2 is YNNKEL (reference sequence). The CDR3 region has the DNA TGTGCCAGCTCCCCTGGGGGGATGAACACCGGGGAGCTGTTTTTT. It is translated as CASSPGGMNTGELFF.

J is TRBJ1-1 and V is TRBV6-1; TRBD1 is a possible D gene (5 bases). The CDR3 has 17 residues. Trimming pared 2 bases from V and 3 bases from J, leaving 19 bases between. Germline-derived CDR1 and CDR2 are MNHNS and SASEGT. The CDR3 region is CASSELSRGARYTEAFF. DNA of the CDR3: TGTGCCAGCAGTGAACTTTCACGAGGGGCGAGGTACACTGAAGCTTTCTTT.

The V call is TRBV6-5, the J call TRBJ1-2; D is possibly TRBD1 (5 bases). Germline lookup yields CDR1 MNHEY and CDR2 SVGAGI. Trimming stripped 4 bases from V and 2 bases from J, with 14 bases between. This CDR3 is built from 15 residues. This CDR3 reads CASSFSPGLNYGYTF. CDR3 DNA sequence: TGTGCCAGCAGTTTCTCCCCGGGGCTGAACTATGGCTACACCTTC.

In nucleotides, the CDR3 is TGTGCCAGCAGCCCCTCGGGACTAGCTATCTACGAGCAGTACTTC. This encodes CASSPSGLAIYEQYF. The V and J genes are TRBV9 and TRBJ2-7; TRBD2 agrees at 9 bases. V was clipped by 4 bases and J by 3 bases; unmatched bases: 8. There are 15 residues in the CDR3. Germline CDR1 is SGDLS and CDR2 is YYNGEE.

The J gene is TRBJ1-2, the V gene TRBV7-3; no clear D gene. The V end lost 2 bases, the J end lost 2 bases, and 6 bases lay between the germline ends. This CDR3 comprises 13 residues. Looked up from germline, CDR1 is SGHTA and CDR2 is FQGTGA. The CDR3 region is CASSLGRNYGYTF. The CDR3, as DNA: TGTGCCAGCAGCTTAGGGAGGAACTATGGCTACACCTTC.

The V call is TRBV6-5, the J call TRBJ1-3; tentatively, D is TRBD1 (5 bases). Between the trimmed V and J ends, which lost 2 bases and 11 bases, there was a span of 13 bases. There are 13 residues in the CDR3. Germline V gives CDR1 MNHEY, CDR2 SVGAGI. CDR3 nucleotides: TGTGCCAGCAGTTACGGGCAATGGGGCCCCATATATTTT. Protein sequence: CASSYGQWGPIYF.

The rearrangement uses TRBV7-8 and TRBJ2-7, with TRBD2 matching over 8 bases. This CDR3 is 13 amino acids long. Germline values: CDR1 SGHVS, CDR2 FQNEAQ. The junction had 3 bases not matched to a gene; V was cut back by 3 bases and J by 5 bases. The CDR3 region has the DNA TGTGCCAGCAGCTTCAGCGGGAGTGACGAGCAGTACTTC. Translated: CASSFSGSDEQYF.